The 18 T cell receptor beta chains presented below share a single source sample, sequenced in a study of cytomegalovirus exposure and HLA in healthy donors. The PCR was carried out with 60 Vbeta primers and 13 Jbeta primers. Sequenced by immunoSEQ multiplex PCR; TCRdb stores in-frame clones only, minus some. The table lists 140,000 to 150,000 clones, roughly 80% of them singletons. The sample comprised PBMCs. The receptor set was obtained from a woman in her thirties or forties in good health and CMV-seropositive.

This chain connects TRBV30 to TRBJ1-5; D possibly corresponds to TRBD1 (6 bases). Germline V lookup: CDR1 GTSNPN, CDR2 SVGIG (reference sequence). V was cut by 0 bases and J by 4 bases, with 13 bases left in between. The CDR3 sequence is 15 residues long. The CDR3 coding sequence is TGTGCCTGGAGTGTAAGGGCAGGGGCGAATCAGCCCCAGCATTTT. It specifies CAWSVRAGANQPQHF. Full variable domain (outside the CDR3, taken from reference TRBV30 and TRBJ1-5): SQTIHQWPATLVQPVGSPLSLECTVEGTSNPNLYWYRQAAGRGLQLLFYSVGIGQISSEVPQNLSASRPQDRQFILSSKKLLLSDSGFYLCAWSVRAGANQPQHFGDGTRLSIL.

The chain joins TRBV28 to TRBJ1-5, with 8 bases that match TRBD1. In germline, CDR1 is MDHEN, CDR2 SYDVKM. The CDR3 loop spans 15 amino acids. Unmatched junction bases numbered 5, after V lost 1 base and J lost 6 bases. Here the CDR3 reads CASSLLRTGPQPQHF. The CDR3 DNA is TGTGCCAGCAGTTTATTGCGGACAGGGCCTCAGCCCCAGCATTTT.

This clone was recorded only once. V usage is TRBV29-1 and J usage is TRBJ2-2; 8 bases line up with TRBD2. V gave up 6 bases and J gave up 2 bases; unmatched junction bases: 5. CDR1 and CDR2 (germline): SQVTM, ANQGSEA. The CDR3 is 14 amino acids. CDR3 loop: CSVATSGNTGELFF. CDR3 nucleotide sequence: TGCAGCGTCGCCACTAGCGGTAACACCGGGGAGCTGTTTTTT.

J is TRBJ2-1 and V is TRBV7-9, with D maybe TRBD2 (5 bases). V lost 5 bases, J lost 4 bases, and 18 bases lay in between. The CDR3 extends over 16 amino acids. Per the germline V gene, CDR1 is SEHNR and CDR2 is FQNEAQ (reference sequence). This CDR3 reads CASSPASTGWYNEQFF. CDR3 bases: TGTGCCAGCAGCCCCGCGTCAACGGGGTGGTACAATGAGCAGTTCTTC.

The chain's CDR3 is CASSLASDLAGEQYF. Written as DNA, the CDR3 is TGTGCCAGCTCACTAGCCTCCGACCTAGCAGGCGAGCAGTACTTC. The chain recombines TRBV18 with TRBJ2-7; D is possibly TRBD2 (5 bases). The CDR3 is made up of 15 amino acids. In germline, CDR1 is KGHSH, CDR2 LQKENI. The ends were cut back, 4 bases at V and 6 bases at J, with 19 bases in the middle.

The chain carries TRBV4-2 and TRBJ2-1; 14 bases agree with TRBD2. The CDR3 has 18 residues. J lost 4 bases, V lost 6 bases, and 11 bases had no gene match. CDR1 LGHNA and CDR2 YNFKEQ come from the germline V gene. The DNA for the CDR3 is TGTGCCAGCAGAGGGACCGGGACTAGCGGGAGCGCATACAATGAGCAGTTCTTC. Amino acid sequence: CASRGTGTSGSAYNEQFF.

In its sample, this clone was seen many times. This rearrangement joins TRBV4-1 to TRBJ2-1; D possibly corresponds to TRBD2 (5 bases). Germline CDR1 and CDR2: MGHRA and YSYEKL. This CDR3 has 18 residues. Trimming left V 4 bases short and J 5 bases short, with 24 bases between. The CDR3 spells CASSRPFSNGPGDNEQFF. The CDR3 nucleotides read TGCGCCAGCAGCCGGCCTTTTTCAAACGGCCCCGGGGACAATGAGCAGTTCTTC.

The rearrangement links TRBV7-9 to TRBJ2-3; TRBD2 matches 13 bases. The CDR3 covers 16 residues. The trim removed 5 bases at V and 5 bases at J, leaving 7 bases unmatched. Germline-derived CDR1 and CDR2 are SEHNR and FQNEAQ (reference sequence). CDR3 in DNA: TGTGCCAGCAGCCCTCGACTAGCGGGGGGAATAGATACGCAGTATTTT. It translates to CASSPRLAGGIDTQYF.

This chain uses TRBV9 with TRBJ2-1, with 16 bases fitting TRBD2. The CDR3 covers 16 residues. Germline CDR1 reads SGDLS; CDR2 reads YYNGEE. V lost 2 bases and J lost 7; bases outside the gene matches: 3. The CDR3 spells CASSVGTSGGGNEQFF. In DNA form, the CDR3 reads TGTGCCAGCAGCGTTGGGACTAGCGGGGGGGGTAATGAGCAGTTCTTC.

The chain joins TRBV5-1 to TRBJ2-7; 13 nucleotides align to TRBD2. The CDR3 covers 17 residues. V shed 4 bases, J shed 4 bases, and the junction held 11 bases outside the gene matches. CDR1 and CDR2 (germline): SGHRS, YFSETQ. Written as DNA, the CDR3 is TGCGCCAGCAGCAAAACTAGCGGGGGGGCCCAATTATACGAGCAGTACTTC. Translating gives CASSKTSGGAQLYEQYF.

The gene calls are TRBV28 and TRBJ2-7; D unresolved. Germline assignment: CDR1 MDHEN and CDR2 SYDVKM. V shed 7 bases and J shed 6 bases, with 16 bases lying between them. The CDR3 has 13 amino acids. This CDR3 reads CASIDSYSSEQYF. The DNA of the CDR3 is TGTGCCAGCATAGACTCCTATTCGAGCGAGCAGTACTTC. Using reference TRBV28 and TRBJ2-7 for the parts outside the CDR3, the full variable domain is DVKVTQSSRYLVKRTGEKVFLECVQDMDHENMFWYRQDPGLGLRLIYFSYDVKMKEKGDIPEGYSVSREKKERFSLILESASTNQTSMYLCASIDSYSSEQYFGPGTRLTVT.

J is TRBJ2-7 and V is TRBV6-1, with TRBD2 identical over 12 bases. V lost 8 bases and J lost 6; bases outside the gene matches: 2. This CDR3 contains 12 residues. The germline CDR1 and CDR2 sequences are MNHNS and SASEGT. CDR3 nucleotides: TGTGCCAGCTCGGGACTAGCGGGCGAGCAGTACTTC. This sequence encodes CASSGLAGEQYF.

In its sample, this clone was seen a few times. The chain is built from TRBV11-2 and TRBJ1-2, with TRBD1 as a possible D gene (6 bases). CDR3 length: 16 residues. CDR1 is SGHAT and CDR2 is FQNNGV in the germline V gene. The V gene lost 4 bases and the J gene lost 1 base, with 16 bases spanning the gap. The DNA for the CDR3 is TGTGCCAGCAGCTCCTTAACAGGGCTCCTTAACTATGGCTACACCTTC. This encodes CASSSLTGLLNYGYTF.

This clone was seen only once. This sequence joins TRBV28 and TRBJ2-7; the D gene is possibly TRBD2 (5 bases). CDR1 and CDR2 from the germline V gene are MDHEN and SYDVKM. CDR3 length: 14 amino acids. The V end was cut by 7 bases, the J end by 3 bases, with 16 bases between. CDR3 sequence: CASTLGGRYYEQYF. CDR3 sequence (DNA): TGTGCCAGCACCCTCGGAGGACGTTACTACGAGCAGTACTTC.

This clone was picked up one time. This sequence joins TRBV9 and TRBJ1-3; TRBD1 is a possible D gene (6 bases). CDR1 SGDLS and CDR2 YYNGEE come from the germline V gene. V gave up 0 bases and J gave up 0 bases, with 10 bases separating them. This CDR3 is built from 16 residues. This chain's CDR3 is CASSVGAGVSGNTIYF. The CDR3 DNA follows: TGTGCCAGCAGCGTAGGTGCAGGGGTCTCTGGAAACACCATATATTTT.

The V and J genes are TRBV6-5 and TRBJ2-5, with a tentative D call TRBD1 (5 bases). The CDR3 sequence is 15 residues long. Germline V gene data show CDR1 as MNHEY and CDR2 as SVGAGI. Trimming cost V 4 bases and J 4 bases, with 16 bases left between them. CDR3 DNA sequence: TGTGCCAGCAGTTCTCCCGCAGGGTGGGGAGAGACCCAGTACTTC. It translates to CASSSPAGWGETQYF.

This clone was counted only a few times. The sample holds other DNA sequences that translate to the same CDR3. The V gene is TRBV6-5, the J gene TRBJ1-1, with D possibly being TRBD1 (5 bases). The CDR3 is made up of 12 amino acids. Germline V gene lookup returns CDR1 MNHEY and CDR2 SVGAGI. Trimming pared 6 bases from V and 3 bases from J, leaving 8 bases between. Here the CDR3 DNA reads TGTGCCAGCAGGGGGCTCGACACTGAAGCTTTCTTT. It codes for CASRGLDTEAFF.

V and J are TRBV7-9 and TRBJ2-7; weak D call: TRBD2 (5 bases). V was shortened by 4 bases and J by 1 base, with 23 bases between the two germline ends. This CDR3 region has 18 residues. Germline CDR1 is SEHNR and CDR2 is FQNEAQ (reference sequence). The chain's CDR3 is CASSSRTARVAESYEQYF. In DNA form, the CDR3 reads TGTGCCAGCAGCTCCCGGACTGCTAGGGTGGCGGAGTCCTACGAGCAGTACTTC.